Included here is one T cell receptor (beta chain) sequence, with context. The data stem from a study of blood T cell repertoires in COVID-19. Per the authors' pipeline: Quantification of nucleated cells was approximated via reference gene primer amplification. Produced via immunoSEQ multiplex PCR; TCRdb's table is partial and in-frame only. V, J and clone size reflect that table, while D and trimming were determined from the DNA. The data contain around 250,000 clones, less than 85% of them seen just once; the ten biggest clones take up less than 6%. The CDR3 loop spans 16 amino acids. Germline V CDR1 and CDR2: MGHDK, SYGVNS. The trim removed 2 bases at V and 0 bases at J, leaving 3 bases unmatched.

The clonotype was recovered from a man aged 55-75 years who had recovered from COVID-19. The gene calls are TRBV25-1 and TRBJ2-3; 9 bases line up with TRBD2. Sequenced: peripheral blood. The DNA for the CDR3 is TGTGCCAGCAGTGAAATAACTAGCGGGAGCACAGATACGCAGTATTTT. Protein product: CASSEITSGSTDTQYF.